This is a list of T cell receptor beta chains from one sample in a study of cytomegalovirus exposure and HLA in healthy donors. Assay: immunoSEQ multiplex PCR; the TCRdb copy retains only in-frame clones and omits some. The table shows about 100,000 clones, with 75% to 80% occurring only once. The sequenced sample was PBMCs. These receptor sequences come from a male donor in good health and CMV-seropositive. CDR3s include the opening cysteine and the closing phenylalanine or tryptophan. The D gene is left open where the match is weak. Clone size is shown for a subset of rows, as once, few, many or a class of expanded clone.

V	size	J	D	DNA	CDR3
TRBV28	NA	TRBJ2-7	NA	TGTGCCAGCAGTTTGAGGTCGAGAAACAGGGTCTACGAGCAGTACTTC	CASSLRSRNRVYEQYF
TRBV5-5	NA	TRBJ2-1	NA	TGTGCCAGCAGCCTTTTTATTGAGGGCCCCTACAATGAGCAGTTCTTC	CASSLFIEGPYNEQFF
TRBV19	few	TRBJ2-7	NA	TGTGCCAGTAGTCCAAAAGATAGCTCCTACGAGCAGTACTTC	CASSPKDSSYEQYF
TRBV13	NA	TRBJ2-3	NA	TGTGCCAGCAGCGGGGCAACAGATACGCAGTATTTT	CASSGATDTQYF
TRBV7-2	NA	TRBJ2-7	TRBD1	TGTGCCAGCAGCGAAGGGACAGGCCTGTGGGAGCAGTACTTC	CASSEGTGLWEQYF
TRBV7-9	NA	TRBJ2-4	NA	TGTGCCAGCAGCTTAGGAGCCCACGGGACACTGGAGAACATTCAGTACTTC	CASSLGAHGTLENIQYF
TRBV19	NA	TRBJ1-1	NA	TGTGCCAGTAGTCCCAGGGTTGGTGAAGCTTTCTTT	CASSPRVGEAFF
TRBV9	NA	TRBJ2-5	NA	TGTGCCAGCAGCGTAGCCCGGGGAGAGACCCAGTACTTC	CASSVARGETQYF
TRBV7-9	NA	TRBJ2-3	TRBD1	TGTGCCAGCAGCCCATCCGGGACAGGGGGCCCGAATACGCAGTATTTT	CASSPSGTGGPNTQYF
TRBV13	NA	TRBJ2-7	TRBD1	TGTGCCAGCAGCATCCTCCAGGACAGGCGATACGAGCAGTACTTC	CASSILQDRRYEQYF
TRBV18	NA	TRBJ2-5	TRBD2	TGTGCCAGCTCACCACTAGCGGGAGTCCAAGAGACCCAGTACTTC	CASSPLAGVQETQYF
TRBV19	NA	TRBJ2-7	NA	TGTGCCAGTAGTATGTCGTTCTCCTACGAGCAGTACTTC	CASSMSFSYEQYF
TRBV5-6	NA	TRBJ2-7	TRBD1	TGTGCCAGCAGCCCGGGGACAGGTAGCCACGAGCAGTACTTC	CASSPGTGSHEQYF
TRBV14	NA	TRBJ2-2	NA	TGTGCCAGCAGCCAAGTACCTTTCAACAGGGCCACCGGGGAGCTGTTTTTT	CASSQVPFNRATGELFF
TRBV30	NA	TRBJ2-7	NA	TGTGCCTGGAGTGTACGGAGGCAGCTAAACCTTCCCTACGAGCAGTACTTC	CAWSVRRQLNLPYEQYF
TRBV13	NA	TRBJ2-7	TRBD1	TGTGCCAGCAGCACCGACAGGGGGCCATCCGAGCAGTACTTC	CASSTDRGPSEQYF
TRBV5-1	NA	TRBJ2-7	TRBD2	TGCGCCAGCAGCTTCGCAGGGAGGGTAGCGGGAGGCTACGAGCAGTACTTC	CASSFAGRVAGGYEQYF
TRBV11-2	few	TRBJ2-7	NA	TGTGCCAGCAGCTTAAAGGGGGGGTACGAGCAGTACTTC	CASSLKGGYEQYF
TRBV5-1	once	TRBJ2-1	TRBD1	TGCGCCAGCAGCTTGAGACCTTGGGGACAGGGGTACAATGAGCAGTTCTTC	CASSLRPWGQGYNEQFF
TRBV5-5	NA	TRBJ1-2	TRBD1	TGTGCCAGCAGCCCGGGGACAGGGCCTGGGTATGGCTACACCTTC	CASSPGTGPGYGYTF
TRBV5-1	NA	TRBJ2-1	TRBD2	TGCGCCAGCAGCTTGGATGGTAGCGGGGGTGAGCAGTTCTTC	CASSLDGSGGEQFF
TRBV7-2	NA	TRBJ1-2	TRBD1	TGTGCCAGCAGCCCAGAAGGGACAGCTAACTATGGCTACACCTTC	CASSPEGTANYGYTF
TRBV7-9	NA	TRBJ2-2	TRBD2	TGTGCCAGCAGCCCTAGCGGGAGTTCCCCGAACACCGGGGAGCTGTTTTTT	CASSPSGSSPNTGELFF
TRBV27	NA	TRBJ2-1	NA	TGTGCCAGCAGTAGCGCCGGGGATGGGTACAATGAGCAGTTCTTC	CASSSAGDGYNEQFF
TRBV11-2	NA	TRBJ2-7	TRBD1	TGTGCCAGCAGCTTATTGGCAGGGGGCGGCGAGCAGTACTTC	CASSLLAGGGEQYF
TRBV4-3	NA	TRBJ2-3	TRBD2	TGCGCCAGCAGCCGGAAACTAGCGGGAGGAGGGTCGACAGATACGCAGTATTTT	CASSRKLAGGGSTDTQYF
TRBV7-9	NA	TRBJ1-4	TRBD1	TGTGCCAGCAGCGGACAGGGGCCGGTGGAGGAAAAACTGTTTTTT	CASSGQGPVEEKLFF
TRBV9	NA	TRBJ2-1	TRBD2	TGTGCCAGCAGCGTAGGTTTAACTAGCGGGAGGAGCTCCTACAATGAGCAGTTCTTC	CASSVGLTSGRSSYNEQFF
TRBV27	NA	TRBJ1-5	NA	TGTGCCAGCAGTTTATGGGCAGAGAGCAATCAGCCCCAGCATTTT	CASSLWAESNQPQHF
TRBV12-5	NA	TRBJ2-2	NA	TGTGCTAGTGCTCCCGGGGATAACACCGGGGAGCTGTTTTTT	CASAPGDNTGELFF
TRBV9	NA	TRBJ2-1	NA	TGTGCCAGCAGCGTACGGTGGGAGTACAATGAGCAGTTCTTC	CASSVRWEYNEQFF
TRBV28	once	TRBJ1-1	NA	TGTGCCAGCAGTTTTTCGGGGATCGGTACTGAAGCTTTCTTT	CASSFSGIGTEAFF
TRBV18	NA	TRBJ2-2	NA	TGTGCCAGCTCACCACGTCGAGATAGAGACACCGGGGAGCTGTTTTTT	CASSPRRDRDTGELFF
TRBV2	NA	TRBJ2-1	TRBD1	TGTGCCAGCACCGCGGGGACAGGGAATTACAATGAGCAGTTCTTC	CASTAGTGNYNEQFF
TRBV7-6	NA	TRBJ2-1	TRBD2	TGTGCCAGCAGCATAGCGTCCCGGGGGGGTGAGCAGTTCTTC	CASSIASRGGEQFF